The rows below give T cell receptor beta chains drawn from one sample of a study of cytomegalovirus exposure and HLA in healthy donors. Sequencing was performed with immunoSEQ multiplex PCR; in TCRdb, only in-frame clones are kept and a portion is missing. Its table lists over 150,000 clones. The sequencing sample was made of PBMCs. These receptors were collected from a boy between 10 and 17 years old in good health and CMV-seronegative. Both conserved end residues are part of each CDR3. Each record gives: D gene, J gene, V gene, CDR3 DNA, CDR3 protein. D genes are given only for firm matches.

TRBD1 TRBJ1-3 TRBV5-1 TGCGCCAGCAGCTGGACGGACAGGGCCGAAGGAAACACCATATATTTT CASSWTDRAEGNTIYF
NA TRBJ2-3 TRBV10-3 TGTGCCATCAGTGCGGGAGCGTTCACAGATACGCAGTATTTT CAISAGAFTDTQYF
TRBD1 TRBJ2-1 TRBV5-4 TGTGCCAGCAGTCAAGTCAACCAGGGGGCTCCATTCTTC CASSQVNQGAPFF
NA TRBJ1-1 TRBV9 TGTGCCAGCAGCGTAGGCCCAGGGGATACGGCTTTCTTT CASSVGPGDTAFF
TRBD2 TRBJ2-3 TRBV15 TGTGCCACCAGCCGAGGAAGCGGGGGGCTCAGCACAGATACGCAGTATTTT CATSRGSGGLSTDTQYF
NA TRBJ2-2 TRBV19 TGTGCCAGTGAGGGAAGGAGGACAGCCAAAAACACCGGGGAGCTGTTTTTT CASEGRRTAKNTGELFF
NA TRBJ1-4 TRBV7-9 TGTGCCAGCAGTCTCGAGAAGAGAGAAAATGAAAAACTGTTTTTT CASSLEKRENEKLFF
NA TRBJ2-3 TRBV6-5 TGTGCCAGCAGGAGGGGGTGGGATACGCAGTATTTT CASRRGWDTQYF
TRBD1 TRBJ2-3 TRBV12-5 TGTGCTAGTGCCTCGATCCTCAGACAGGGCGCGGATACGCAGTATTTT CASASILRQGADTQYF
NA TRBJ1-5 TRBV10-3 TGTGCCATCAGTGCGGTAGGGGCGGCTCAGCCCCAGCATTTT CAISAVGAAQPQHF
TRBD1 TRBJ1-6 TRBV5-5 TGTGCCAGCAGCTCGGACAGGATTAGCTCCTATAATTCACCCCTCCACTTT CASSSDRISSYNSPLHF
TRBD2 TRBJ2-2 TRBV30 TGTGCCTGGAGTGGGGCCGCTAGCGGGGGGTTCAACACCGGGGAGCTGTTTTTT CAWSGAASGGFNTGELFF
NA TRBJ2-7 TRBV19 TGTGCCAGTAGTATTTCTCCCTCTAGGAGCATGGGTCCCTACGAGCAGTACTTC CASSISPSRSMGPYEQYF
NA TRBJ2-5 TRBV29-1 TGCAGCGTTGTTATTCCAGGGGCGAAAGTCCAGTACTTC CSVVIPGAKVQYF
TRBD1 TRBJ2-1 TRBV6-6 TGTGCCAGCAGGCACGGACAGGGGAGGGATGAGCAGTTCTTC CASRHGQGRDEQFF
NA TRBJ1-6 TRBV30 TGTGCCTGGAGTACCTCCGGTGGGGCTAGGAATTCACCCCTCCACTTT CAWSTSGGARNSPLHF